This TCR beta chain was captured in a study of control samples from healthy donors and cancer patients. Only in-frame clones appear in the TCRdb table, and some are missing; sequencing was by immunoSEQ multiplex PCR. The repertoire includes around 90,000 clones, approximately 87% of them detected once, and approximately 2.1% sits in the top ten. This clone was seen only a few times. The ends were cut back, 1 base at V and 0 bases at J, with 8 bases in the middle. This CDR3 comprises 14 residues. The germline CDR1 and CDR2 sequences are SGDLS and YYNGEE. Sequenced sample: blood. The chain combines TRBV9 with TRBJ2-7; D gene uncertain. This receptor was taken from a woman aged 35 to 49 in good health. CDR3 nucleotide sequence: TGTGCCAGCAGCGTACAATCGAGCTCCTACGAGCAGTACTTC. Translating it yields CASSVQSSSYEQYF.